This T cell receptor beta chain was identified in a study of T cells in Graves' hyperthyroidism and ophthalmopathy. Authors of the study amplified TCR beta CDR3 regions from RNA transcripts. The study used the HTBI primer set for a first-round RT-PCR of the TCR CDR3. MiXCR, run by TCRdb on the multiplex PCR reads, gives a single entry per CDR3 protein. The data show about 400,000 distinct CDR3 sequences, 15% to 19% seen once. The study's findings and limits: Most thyroid clonotypes expanded above 0.001 appeared in blood too.

This clonotype was counted ten times or more. Antigen: not known. The CDR3 is made up of 17 amino acids. The V gene end was trimmed by 5 bases and the J gene end by 1 base; junction bases not matched to a gene: 12. Material: blood. The TCR sequence derives from a woman in her late teens or twenties with Graves' hyperthyroidism. The V and J genes are TRBV12-3 or TRBV12-4 and TRBJ2-5, with 8 bases aligning to TRBD1. The CDR3 spells CASSPSYRGSSQETQYF. The CDR3, as DNA: TGTGCCAGCAGTCCCTCGTACAGGGGGTCCTCCCAAGAGACCCAGTACTTC.